This T cell receptor (beta chain) was profiled in a study of T cells in localized non-small cell lung cancer. Findings of the study overall: Uninvolved adjacent lung showed the highest T cell clonality, exceeding tumor. There was an association of higher blood T cell density with longer overall survival. Sequencing involved a lone tumor region, leaving heterogeneity possible. In adjacent lung, a median approximately 60 of the top 100 tumor clones were found.

Using immunoSEQ multiplex PCR, the repertoire was profiled, and TCRdb retains in-frame clones only, with some absent. The sample yields approximately 21,000 clones, roughly nine tenths seen once. On this clone itself: What it binds is not known.

Germline CDR1 is SGHTA and CDR2 is FQGNSA. The CDR3 covers 15 residues. J was trimmed by 7 bases and V by 2 bases; bases with no gene match: 9. This clonotype originated in a male donor at least 60 years old with stage I lung adenocarcinoma. The V gene is TRBV7-2, the J gene TRBJ1-2, with TRBD1 identical over 8 bases. This specimen consisted of peripheral blood, obtained before any cancer treatment. CDR3 in DNA: TGTGCCAGCAGCTTAAATAATAAGGACAGGGTTGGCTACACCTTC. Protein sequence: CASSLNNKDRVGYTF. Together with reference TRBV7-2 and TRBJ1-2, the CDR3 gives the full variable domain: GAGVSQSPSNKVTEKGKDVELRCDPISGHTALYWYRQSLGQGLEFLIYFQGNSAPDKSGLPSDRFSAERTGGSVSTLTIQRTQQEDSAVYLCASSLNNKDRVGYTFGSGTRLTVV.